A selection of T cell receptor beta chains follows, all from one sample in a study of CD8 T cells in ankylosing spondylitis. TCRdb processed the 5' RACE reads anew with MiXCR; each CDR3 protein has one entry. The table has more than 500,000 distinct CDR3 sequences, over 4% seen once. Sequencing was done on a sample of blood, either unsorted or a sorted T cell fraction (not recorded which). Every receptor here comes from a male donor with ankylosing spondylitis. The conserved cysteine and the conserved F or W are not part of the CDR3 here. Each record gives: J gene, V gene, CDR3 protein.

j_gene: TRBJ2-3
v_gene: TRBV11-1
CDR3aa: ASSPGTRGKGRTDTQY

j_gene: TRBJ2-1
v_gene: TRBV5-1
CDR3aa: ASSLSPQGVDYNEQF

j_gene: TRBJ1-3
v_gene: TRBV24-1
CDR3aa: ATSDPRRKGNTIY

j_gene: TRBJ2-1
v_gene: TRBV5-1
CDR3aa: ASSPRYRDYNEQF

j_gene: TRBJ1-2
v_gene: TRBV20-1
CDR3aa: SAKPARQGFLYGYT

j_gene: TRBJ2-1
v_gene: TRBV9
CDR3aa: ASSVGGKLSYNEQF

j_gene: TRBJ2-5
v_gene: TRBV20-1
CDR3aa: SARDLGGGETQY

j_gene: TRBJ2-3
v_gene: TRBV7-9
CDR3aa: ASSLLGGMSADTQY

j_gene: TRBJ1-3
v_gene: TRBV20-1
CDR3aa: SATRVGSGNTIY

j_gene: TRBJ2-5
v_gene: TRBV20-1
CDR3aa: SARSVGAQY

j_gene: TRBJ1-2
v_gene: TRBV7-9
CDR3aa: ASSLPASYGYT

j_gene: TRBJ1-4
v_gene: TRBV6-1
CDR3aa: ASSESTPAGEKLF

j_gene: TRBJ2-3
v_gene: TRBV29-1
CDR3aa: SADRATDTQY

j_gene: TRBJ2-6
v_gene: TRBV29-1
CDR3aa: SVGPRVSGANVLT

j_gene: TRBJ2-2
v_gene: TRBV10-3
CDR3aa: AIRRRDREWKTGELF

j_gene: TRBJ1-4
v_gene: TRBV29-1
CDR3aa: SVGVGEKLF

j_gene: TRBJ2-3
v_gene: TRBV7-6
CDR3aa: ASSLHQAPSTDTQY

j_gene: TRBJ2-2
v_gene: TRBV5-1
CDR3aa: ASSRTGALSTGELF

j_gene: TRBJ2-1
v_gene: TRBV5-6
CDR3aa: ASSPGLLCEQF

j_gene: TRBJ2-3
v_gene: TRBV29-1
CDR3aa: SVEGVAEGGTDTQY

j_gene: TRBJ1-1
v_gene: TRBV7-2
CDR3aa: ASSSRDLTEAF

j_gene: TRBJ1-5
v_gene: TRBV7-9
CDR3aa: ASSVGGKGQPQH

j_gene: TRBJ2-3
v_gene: TRBV29-1
CDR3aa: SVNPSGGSTDTQY

j_gene: TRBJ2-3
v_gene: TRBV5-1
CDR3aa: ASSWGQTATSTDTQY

j_gene: TRBJ2-1
v_gene: TRBV7-6
CDR3aa: ASSLLGATYNEQF

j_gene: TRBJ1-1
v_gene: TRBV20-1
CDR3aa: SARSTGNTEAF

j_gene: TRBJ2-3
v_gene: TRBV4-2
CDR3aa: ASSQDGQGGEDTQY

j_gene: TRBJ2-2
v_gene: TRBV4-3
CDR3aa: ASSQGQVRFTGELF

j_gene: TRBJ1-4
v_gene: TRBV12-3/TRBV12-4
CDR3aa: ASTYRTGGEKLF

j_gene: TRBJ2-3
v_gene: TRBV11-2
CDR3aa: ASSFPLRGTSWGTQY

j_gene: TRBJ2-4
v_gene: TRBV20-1
CDR3aa: SATDRGSKNIQY

j_gene: TRBJ2-1
v_gene: TRBV20-1
CDR3aa: SAPLVRSYNEQF

j_gene: TRBJ1-1
v_gene: TRBV10-3
CDR3aa: AISELQGVYTEAF

j_gene: TRBJ2-7
v_gene: TRBV5-1
CDR3aa: ASSLSGVSYEQY

j_gene: TRBJ2-2
v_gene: TRBV6-1
CDR3aa: ASTPGGGVGELF

j_gene: TRBJ1-4
v_gene: TRBV5-1
CDR3aa: ASSPRGANEKLF

j_gene: TRBJ2-5
v_gene: TRBV20-1
CDR3aa: SARLGEVWTQY

j_gene: TRBJ2-7
v_gene: TRBV20-1
CDR3aa: SPGRQGRVEQY

j_gene: TRBJ1-5
v_gene: TRBV20-1
CDR3aa: SASLGHWVNQPQH

j_gene: TRBJ1-5
v_gene: TRBV29-1
CDR3aa: PVVGGAGQPQH

j_gene: TRBJ2-3
v_gene: TRBV28
CDR3aa: ASRESSGESDTQY

j_gene: TRBJ2-5
v_gene: TRBV20-1
CDR3aa: SARGGAASSPKTQY

j_gene: TRBJ2-3
v_gene: TRBV3-1
CDR3aa: ASSREGRWDTQY